This T cell receptor (beta chain) originates from a study of blood T cell repertoires in COVID-19. This clone was observed a few times. There are 14 residues in the CDR3. CDR1 is LNHDA, CDR2 SQIVND, per germline (reference sequence). V was shortened by 1 base and J by 5 bases, with 9 bases between the two germline ends. Authors' data handling: Reference gene primer amplification yielded estimated nucleated cell counts. Assay used: immunoSEQ multiplex PCR; TCRdb lists only in-frame clones, some missing. That table gives V, J and clone size, and the DNA gave D and trimming. The table shows some 140,000 clones, with almost 80% occurring only once.

The TCR was taken from a man in his fifties or sixties who had recovered from COVID-19. Sequencing input: peripheral blood. This chain uses TRBV19 with TRBJ1-5; tentative D call: TRBD1 (5 bases). The CDR3 nucleotides are TGTGCCAGTAGTATAGGGGGCGGGGATCAGCCCCAGCATTTT. Its translation is CASSIGGGDQPQHF.